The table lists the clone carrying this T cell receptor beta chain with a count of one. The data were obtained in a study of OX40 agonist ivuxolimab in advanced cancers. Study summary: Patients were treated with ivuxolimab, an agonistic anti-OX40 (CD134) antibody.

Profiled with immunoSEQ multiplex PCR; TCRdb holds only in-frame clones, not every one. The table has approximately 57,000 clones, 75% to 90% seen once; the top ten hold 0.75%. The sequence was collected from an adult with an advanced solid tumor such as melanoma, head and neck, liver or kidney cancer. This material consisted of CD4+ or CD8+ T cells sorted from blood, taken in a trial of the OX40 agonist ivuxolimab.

In nucleotides, the CDR3 is TGTGCCAGCAGCTTTAATAGCGGGGGAGAGACCCAGTACTTC. Encoded protein: CASSFNSGGETQYF. The chain uses TRBV11-2 and TRBJ2-5; 9 bases fit TRBD2. CDR1 and CDR2 (germline): SGHAT, FQNNGV. This CDR3 is built from 14 residues. V shed 3 bases, J shed 4 bases, and the junction held 3 bases outside the gene matches.